This T cell receptor (beta chain) originates from a study of CD8 T cells in Susac syndrome. CD8+ and CD4+ T cells circulating in blood were sequenced for TCR beta. While CD8+ and CD4+ T cells were isolated negatively, TEMRA cells were enriched by FACS. Germline V gives CDR1 SNHLY, CDR2 FYNNEI. CDR3 length equals 15 residues. Trimming took 5 bases from V and 2 from J; bases not matched to a gene: 6. Reverse transcription of roughly 0.5 to 1 ug RNA was performed with random hexamers. Coverage of TCR beta CDR3 amplification by immunoSEQ multiplex PCR extended to 54 Vbeta and 13 Jbeta. MiXCR was run by TCRdb on the immunoSEQ multiplex PCR reads, yielding one entry per CDR3 protein. The sample lists 90,000 to 150,000 distinct CDR3 sequences; 94% were seen once.

The V and J genes are TRBV2 and TRBJ2-3; 8 positions match TRBD2. The sequence derives from a human donor in good health. The sample comprised CD4+ T cells from PBMCs. The CDR3 DNA follows: TGTGCCAGCAGTCCACTAGCGGCCCTCACAGATACGCAGTATTTT. This codes for CASSPLAALTDTQYF.